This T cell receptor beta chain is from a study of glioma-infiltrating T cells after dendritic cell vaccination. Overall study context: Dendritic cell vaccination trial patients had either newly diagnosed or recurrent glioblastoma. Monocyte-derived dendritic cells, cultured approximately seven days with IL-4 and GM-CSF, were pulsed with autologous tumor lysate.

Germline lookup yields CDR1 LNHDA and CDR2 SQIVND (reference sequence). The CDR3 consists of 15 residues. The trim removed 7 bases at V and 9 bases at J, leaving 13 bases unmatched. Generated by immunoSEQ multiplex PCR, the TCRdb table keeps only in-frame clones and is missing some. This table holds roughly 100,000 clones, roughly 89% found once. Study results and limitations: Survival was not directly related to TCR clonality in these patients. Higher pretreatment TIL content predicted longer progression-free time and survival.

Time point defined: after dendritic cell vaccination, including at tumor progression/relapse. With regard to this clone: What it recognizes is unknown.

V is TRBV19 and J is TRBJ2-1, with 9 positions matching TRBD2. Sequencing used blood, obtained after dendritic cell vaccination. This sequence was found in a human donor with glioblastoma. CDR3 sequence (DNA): TGTGCCAGTAACCCCGCGCGGGGGGGGTTTGGTGAGCAGTTCTTC. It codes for CASNPARGGFGEQFF. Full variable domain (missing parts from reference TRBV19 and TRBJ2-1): DGGITQSPKYLFRKEGQNVTLSCEQNLNHDAMYWYRQDPGQGLRLIYYSQIVNDFQKGDIAEGYSVSREKKESFPLTVTSAQKNPTAFYLCASNPARGGFGEQFFGPGTRLTVL.